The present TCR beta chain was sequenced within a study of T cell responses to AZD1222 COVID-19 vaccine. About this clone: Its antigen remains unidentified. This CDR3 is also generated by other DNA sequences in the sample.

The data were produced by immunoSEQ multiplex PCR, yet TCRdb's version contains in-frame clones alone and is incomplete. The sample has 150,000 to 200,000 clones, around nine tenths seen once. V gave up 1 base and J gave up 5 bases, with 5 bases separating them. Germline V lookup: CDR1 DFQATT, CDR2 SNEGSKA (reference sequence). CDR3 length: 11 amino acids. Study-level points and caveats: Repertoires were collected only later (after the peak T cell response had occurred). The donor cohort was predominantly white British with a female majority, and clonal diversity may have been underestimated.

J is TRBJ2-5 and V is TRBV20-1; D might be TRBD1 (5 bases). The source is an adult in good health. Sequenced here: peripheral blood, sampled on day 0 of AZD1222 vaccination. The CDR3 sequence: CSARAGETQYF. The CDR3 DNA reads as TGCAGTGCTAGAGCAGGGGAGACCCAGTACTTC.